The 18 T cell receptor beta chains below were found in one sample sequenced in a study of blood T cells in healthy people across ages. Using a J-beta primer mix together with a sample-barcoded 5' primer, a second PCR was run for roughly 6 to 11 cycles. TCRdb re-analysed the 5' RACE reads in MiXCR, keeping a single row per CDR3 protein. The data hold hundreds of thousands of distinct CDR3 sequences, with over 20% observed a single time. Material for sequencing was blood. Receptor source: a man in his 70s in good health.

This chain links TRBV28 with TRBJ2-5, with 8 positions matching TRBD1. The J call may be in error: the DNA end matches TRBJ2-1 better. The CDR3 length is 15 residues. Germline-derived CDR1 and CDR2 are MDHEN and SYDVKM. The CDR3: CASSSTGVAPDGQFF. CDR3 nucleotide sequence: TGTGCCAGCAGCTCGACAGGGGTCGCTCCGGATGGGCAGTTCTTC.

At least ten counts were recorded for this clonotype. The chain recombines TRBV29-1 with TRBJ2-7; a weak D match, TRBD1 (6 bases). CDR3 length: 12 residues. Per the germline V gene, CDR1 is SQVTM and CDR2 is ANQGSEA. Trimming removed 6 bases from V and 2 bases from J, with 11 bases in between. CDR3 loop: CSVRDNTYEQYF. In DNA form, the CDR3 reads TGCAGCGTCCGGGACAATACCTACGAGCAGTACTTC.

At least ten counts were recorded for this clonotype. The chain couples TRBV3-1 to TRBJ2-1; TRBD2 aligns across 7 bases. Trimming cost V 6 bases and J 0 bases; bases outside gene matches: 8. The germline V gene encodes CDR1 LGHDT and CDR2 YNNKEL (reference sequence). The CDR3 covers 16 residues. CDR3 DNA: TGTGCCAGCAGTCAAACGTGGGGGGGCTCCTACAATGAGCAGTTCTTC. Its translation is CASSQTWGGSYNEQFF.

This clonotype appeared many times. The V call is TRBV7-9, the J call TRBJ1-4; D uncertain. This CDR3 spans 15 amino acids. CDR1 is SEHNR and CDR2 is FQNEAQ in the germline V gene (reference sequence). V lost 1 base and J lost 8, with 14 bases in between. The CDR3 sequence is CASSLVTPIGEKLFF. CDR3 in DNA: TGTGCCAGCAGCTTAGTTACCCCAATCGGGGAAAAACTGTTTTTT.

This clonotype was recorded a few times. The gene calls are TRBV7-8 and TRBJ2-5; TRBD2 aligns across 13 bases. V lost 1 base, J lost 7 bases, and 6 bases stayed unmatched. This CDR3 spans 16 amino acids. Germline loops: CDR1 SGHVS, CDR2 FQNEAQ. The CDR3 region has the DNA TGTGCCAGCAGCTTAGAGAGGACTAGCGGGGGATGGACCCAGTACTTC. This sequence encodes CASSLERTSGGWTQYF.

The rearrangement links TRBV27 to TRBJ1-2, with D hard to call. Germline assignment: CDR1 MNHEY and CDR2 SMNVEV (reference sequence). V was shortened by 6 bases and J by 5 bases, with 7 bases between the two germline ends. This CDR3 region has 11 residues. CDR3 in DNA: TGTGCCAGCAGCAAAGGGTATGGCTACACCTTC. It translates to CASSKGYGYTF.

The rearrangement uses TRBV6-5 and TRBJ1-1, with D possibly matching TRBD1 (5 bases). The CDR3 loop spans 15 amino acids. With 0 bases removed from V and 4 bases from J, the gap between germline ends came to 12 bases. Germline CDR1 reads MNHEY; CDR2 reads SVGAGI. CDR3 residues: CASSYSGNGGTEAFF. Written as DNA, the CDR3 is TGTGCCAGCAGTTACTCGGGTAATGGGGGCACTGAAGCTTTCTTT.

This clonotype was seen only a few times. J is TRBJ1-5 and V is TRBV9, with D possibly TRBD1 on 6 matching bases. Germline V gives CDR1 SGDLS, CDR2 YYNGEE. The CDR3 sequence is 14 residues long. Trimming removed 4 bases from V and 6 bases from J, with 14 bases in between. In nucleotides, the CDR3 is TGTGCCAGCAGCCCCCGCGGGGGCGGTCAGCCCCAGCATTTT. Translation: CASSPRGGGQPQHF.

This chain connects TRBV7-2 to TRBJ2-3, with 11 bases lining up with TRBD2. V lost 0 bases, J lost 4 bases, and 9 bases stayed unmatched. The CDR3 contains 18 residues. Germline V gives CDR1 SGHTA, CDR2 FQGNSA. CDR3 nucleotides: TGTGCCAGCAGCTTAGCGCTTGTAGCGGGAGGGGGTGCAGATACGCAGTATTTT. This gives the protein CASSLALVAGGGADTQYF. Supplemented by reference TRBV7-2 and TRBJ2-3, the full variable domain reads GAGVSQSPSNKVTEKGKDVELRCDPISGHTALYWYRQSLGQGLEFLIYFQGNSAPDKSGLPSDRFSAERTGGSVSTLTIQRTQQEDSAVYLCASSLALVAGGGADTQYFGPGTRLTVL.

The chain combines TRBV7-8 with TRBJ2-2, with D perhaps assigned TRBD1 or TRBD2 (5 bases each). The V gene lost 7 bases and the J gene lost 2 bases, with 11 bases spanning the gap. This CDR3 has 14 residues. CDR1 SGHVS and CDR2 FQNEAQ come from the germline V gene. CDR3 bases: TGTGCCAGCATCCGGGACGGCAACACCGGGGAGCTGTTTTTT. As protein: CASIRDGNTGELFF.

This clonotype was counted between two and nine times. V usage is TRBV12-3 or TRBV12-4 and J usage is TRBJ1-2, with D possibly matching TRBD1 (5 bases). V lost 3 bases and J lost 5, with 16 bases in between. The CDR3 extends over 15 amino acids. The CDR3 region has the DNA TGTGCCAGCAGTTTCGGGGGGGACCTTCGTTATGGCTACACCTTC. Amino acid sequence: CASSFGGDLRYGYTF.

This chain links TRBV11-2 with TRBJ2-7, with D perhaps being TRBD1 or TRBD2 (5 bases each). The V gene lost 2 bases and the J gene lost 2 bases, with 13 bases spanning the gap. There are 15 residues in the CDR3. CDR1 and CDR2 from the germline V gene are SGHAT and FQNNGV. The CDR3 sequence is CASSLLIGAPYEQYF. Written as DNA, the CDR3 is TGTGCCAGCAGCTTACTCATCGGGGCCCCCTACGAGCAGTACTTC.

This clonotype was seen ten or more times. The V and J genes are TRBV6-6 and TRBJ2-7, with D maybe TRBD1 (5 bases). Germline V gene data show CDR1 as MNHNY and CDR2 as SVGAGI (reference sequence). The CDR3 is made up of 14 amino acids. The germline V and J ends were trimmed by 2 bases and 0 bases, with 8 bases remaining between them. Here the CDR3 reads CASSYNGASYEQYV. The CDR3 DNA is TGTGCCAGCAGTTACAATGGGGCCTCCTACGAGCAGTACGTC.

This clonotype occurred a few times. The rearrangement links TRBV7-8 to TRBJ2-1; perhaps TRBD2 as D (6 bases). V lost 1 base to trimming and J lost 4 bases, with 14 bases between them. CDR1 and CDR2 from the germline V gene are SGHVS and FQNEAQ. This CDR3 spans 16 amino acids. In DNA form, the CDR3 reads TGTGCCAGCAGCTTAGGGGGTAGCGGCAAATACAATGAGCAGTTCTTC. This codes for CASSLGGSGKYNEQFF.

The chain joins TRBV20-1 to TRBJ2-3; 12 bases match TRBD2. V was clipped by 5 bases and J by 10 bases; unmatched bases: 13. Germline loops: CDR1 DFQATT, CDR2 SNEGSKA (reference sequence). This CDR3 is 15 amino acids long. The CDR3, as DNA: TGCAGTGCTGGACAGCTAGCGGGAGGGCCGGAATCGCAGTATTTT. It specifies CSAGQLAGGPESQYF.

This chain connects TRBV12-3 or TRBV12-4 to TRBJ2-5; D remains ambiguous. This CDR3 region has 15 residues. The V end was cut by 3 bases, the J end by 0 bases, with 11 bases between. DNA of the CDR3: TGTGCCAGCAGTTTCTCTACCTGGTACCAAGAGACCCAGTACTTC. It codes for CASSFSTWYQETQYF.

V usage is TRBV10-3 and J usage is TRBJ2-5, with D possibly matching TRBD1 (5 bases). Germline V gene lookup returns CDR1 ENHRY and CDR2 SYGVKD. V was clipped by 11 bases and J by 1 base, with 14 bases between them. CDR3 length equals 13 residues. The CDR3 region has the DNA TGTGCCGTCAAAGGGGCGGCCCAAGAGACCCAGTACTTC. It specifies CAVKGAAQETQYF.

This clonotype turned up a few times. The gene calls are TRBV12-3 or TRBV12-4 and TRBJ2-1; perhaps TRBD1 as D (5 bases). V lost 6 bases and J 3 bases, leaving 15 bases between the germline ends. CDR3 length: 15 amino acids. This CDR3 reads CASSQGVLDYNEQFF. CDR3 DNA: TGTGCCAGCAGCCAAGGGGTCCTGGACTACAATGAGCAGTTCTTC.